Listed here are 11 T cell receptor beta chains from one sample, sequenced in a study of cytomegalovirus exposure and HLA in healthy donors. The PCR ran on 60 Vbeta and 13 Jbeta primers. Here immunoSEQ multiplex PCR was the method, and the copy in TCRdb shows in-frame clones only, minus some. There are about 200,000 clones in the sample; 75% to 80% occur only once, and roughly 13% lies in the top ten. The sequenced material came from PBMCs. Receptors were obtained from a woman under 40 in good health and CMV-seropositive.

J is TRBJ2-7 and V is TRBV11-1, with TRBD2 matching over 10 bases. In germline, CDR1 is SGHAT, CDR2 FQDESV (reference sequence). The V segment lost 4 bases and the J segment 1 base; nucleotides outside the gene matches: 7. The CDR3 runs to 16 residues. The CDR3 sequence is CASSSVAGGNSYEQYF. The DNA for the CDR3 is TGTGCCAGCAGCTCAGTAGCGGGAGGAAATTCCTACGAGCAGTACTTC.

The chain has TRBV4-2 and TRBJ1-2; D might be TRBD1 (6 bases). Germline values: CDR1 LGHNA, CDR2 YNFKEQ. CDR3 length equals 15 residues. The V gene lost 0 bases and the J gene lost 7 bases, with 15 bases spanning the gap. The CDR3 reads CASSQDEGEWSGYTF. CDR3 coding DNA: TGTGCCAGCAGCCAAGATGAGGGGGAATGGAGTGGCTACACCTTC.

This clone appeared a single time. V gene TRBV6-1 combines with J gene TRBJ2-2, with 11 bases fitting TRBD1. V dropped 3 bases and J dropped 9; count of bases not matched to a gene: 6. This CDR3 is built from 15 residues. Germline CDR1 reads MNHNS; CDR2 reads SASEGT. The CDR3 loop reads CASSEIRTGGRELFF. CDR3 bases: TGTGCCAGCAGTGAGATTAGGACAGGGGGCCGGGAGCTGTTTTTT.

The chain combines TRBV5-1 with TRBJ1-3, with a weak D call TRBD1 (6 bases). V was trimmed by 3 bases and J by 0 bases, leaving 13 bases between them. The CDR3 spans 16 residues. Germline values: CDR1 SGHRS, CDR2 YFSETQ. CDR3 loop: CASSWSGQSSGNTIYF. As DNA, the CDR3 is TGCGCCAGCAGCTGGAGCGGACAGAGCTCTGGAAACACCATATATTTT.

With respect to this clone: This CDR3 is also generated by other DNA sequences in the sample. V gene TRBV9 combines with J gene TRBJ1-2, with 8 bases that match TRBD1. The CDR3 consists of 15 residues. The trim removed 2 bases at V and 0 bases at J, leaving 3 bases unmatched. CDR1 is SGDLS and CDR2 is YYNGEE in the germline V gene. The CDR3 nucleotides are TGTGCCAGCAGCGTCGGACAGGGCCCTAACTATGGCTACACCTTC. Its protein product is CASSVGQGPNYGYTF.

The CDR3 region is CASSSGTESGGSRGYTF. CDR3 DNA: TGTGCCAGCAGCTCCGGGACAGAGAGTGGGGGGTCGCGGGGCTACACCTTC. The chain employs TRBV28 and TRBJ1-2, with TRBD1 identical over 7 bases. Trimming at V came to 6 bases and at J to 8 bases, leaving 21 bases not matched to a gene. The CDR3 length is 17 residues. Per germline, CDR1 MDHEN and CDR2 SYDVKM.

In this sample, this clone turned up a few times. CDR3 nucleotide sequence: TGTGCCAGCAGTTTAAGGTGGACAGGGAATCCCACCGGGGAGCTGTTTTTT. Translation: CASSLRWTGNPTGELFF. The rearrangement uses TRBV27 and TRBJ2-2, with 8 nucleotides matching TRBD1. The ends lost 2 bases at V and 4 bases at J; junction bases unmatched: 9. Germline assignment: CDR1 MNHEY and CDR2 SMNVEV (reference sequence). This CDR3 contains 17 residues.

The chain carries TRBV30 and TRBJ1-4; D gene uncertain. V lost 3 bases and J lost 14, with 13 bases in between. The CDR3 is made up of 11 amino acids. Germline V CDR1 and CDR2: GTSNPN, SVGIG (reference sequence). The chain's CDR3 is CAWSRGKGLFF. CDR3 in DNA: TGTGCCTGGAGCCGAGGGAAAGGGCTGTTTTTT.

The genes are TRBV27 and TRBJ1-4; 10 bases are a match to TRBD1. J was trimmed by 0 bases and V by 3 bases; bases with no gene match: 7. This CDR3 spans 18 amino acids. Germline V lookup: CDR1 MNHEY, CDR2 SMNVEV (reference sequence). CDR3 amino acids: CASSFTGQGSATNEKLFF. In DNA, the CDR3 is TGTGCCAGCAGTTTCACGGGACAGGGGTCTGCAACTAATGAAAAACTGTTTTTT.

The V and J genes are TRBV18 and TRBJ2-7, with D tentatively TRBD1 (5 bases). The V gene's germline CDR1 is KGHSH and CDR2 LQKENI. V was clipped by 1 base and J by 2 bases, with 18 bases between them. The CDR3 sequence is 17 residues long. The CDR3 DNA reads as TGTGCCAGCTCACCACAGTCCAGGGCAGGGAAAACCTACGAGCAGTACTTC. Amino acids: CASSPQSRAGKTYEQYF.

The V and J genes are TRBV11-3 and TRBJ2-3; 13 bases are shared with TRBD2. Per germline, CDR1 SGHNT and CDR2 YENEEA. The CDR3 totals 16 residues. The V and J ends lost 4 bases and 5 bases, in that order; junction bases with no gene match: 6. CDR3 nucleotides: TGTGCCAGCAGCTGGAGGACTAGCGGGAGTAGAGATACGCAGTATTTT. As protein: CASSWRTSGSRDTQYF.